This entry is about one T cell receptor beta chain. This sample was included in a study of blood T cell repertoires in COVID-19. Study-wide context: The United States, Italy and Spain supplied acute and convalescent COVID-19 samples.

Method: immunoSEQ multiplex PCR; TCRdb's copy keeps in-frame clones and lacks some. The profile covers roughly 220,000 clones, with about 80% appearing a single time and 3% taken by the ten largest. V dropped 1 base and J dropped 6 bases, with 16 bases sitting between them. The CDR3 length is 15 residues. Germline lookup yields CDR1 GTSNPN and CDR2 SVGIG (reference sequence). Sequencing was carried out using peripheral blood. This TCR derives from a woman in her twenties or thirties who had recovered from COVID-19. The gene calls are TRBV30 and TRBJ1-5, with TRBD1 as a possible D gene (6 bases). CDR3 sequence reads: CAWSGGYQGGQPQHF. The CDR3 nucleotides read TGTGCCTGGAGTGGGGGGTACCAAGGGGGTCAGCCCCAGCATTTT.